The 24 T cell receptor beta chains below all came from one sample that was sequenced in a study of T cell responses to AZD1222 COVID-19 vaccine. Here immunoSEQ multiplex PCR was the method, and the copy in TCRdb shows in-frame clones only, minus some. The profile shows 150,000 or so clones, roughly nine tenths of them singletons. The specimen comprised peripheral blood, sampled 28 days after the second AZD1222 dose. These receptors originate from an adult who received the AZD1222 COVID-19 vaccine.

The chain uses TRBV19 and TRBJ2-1; D gene uncertain. Germline assignment: CDR1 LNHDA and CDR2 SQIVND (reference sequence). Trimming removed 1 base from V and 7 bases from J, with 5 bases in between. The CDR3 is 12 residues long. Here the CDR3 DNA reads TGTGCCAGTAGTATAGCCAGAAATGAGCAGTTCTTC. It encodes CASSIARNEQFF.

This sequence joins TRBV3-1 (or the pseudogene TRBV3-2) and TRBJ2-1, with a tentative D call TRBD1 (6 bases). Trimming cost V 1 base and J 7 bases, with 17 bases left between them. The CDR3 has 16 residues. The germline CDR1 and CDR2 sequences are LGHDT and YNNKEL (reference sequence). The CDR3 protein is CASSQGIEGVWNEQFF. The CDR3 bases are TGTGCCAGCAGCCAAGGCATCGAGGGGGTCTGGAATGAGCAGTTCTTC.

V usage is TRBV3-1 (or the pseudogene TRBV3-2) and J usage is TRBJ1-2, with D unclear. This CDR3 has 13 residues. V shed 2 bases and J shed 4 bases, with 8 bases lying between them. CDR1 and CDR2 (germline): LGHDT, YNNKEL (reference sequence). The CDR3: CASSQFQAYGYTF. The CDR3 nucleotides read TGTGCCAGCAGCCAATTTCAGGCCTATGGCTACACCTTC.

For this clone: A read error may account for a junction end that differs from germline. As DNA, the CDR3 is TGTGCCAGCAGAGCGACAGGGGAAGTTTTCTTT. It specifies CASRATGEVFF. The genes are TRBV28 and TRBJ1-1; 8 bases are a match to TRBD1. CDR3 length: 11 residues. Germline V CDR1 and CDR2: MDHEN, SYDVKM.

This clone was recorded once. This chain connects TRBV2 to TRBJ1-2; TRBD1 matches 9 bases. The CDR3 length is 14 residues. Trimming took 7 bases from V and 7 from J; bases not matched to a gene: 10. CDR1 is SNHLY, CDR2 FYNNEI, per germline. The CDR3 loop reads CASTEQGALSGYTF. For the CDR3, the DNA is TGTGCCAGCACAGAACAGGGGGCCTTGAGTGGCTACACCTTC.

This chain joins TRBV4-3 and TRBJ1-6; 12 bases are a match to TRBD1. Germline trimming cut 1 base from V and 8 bases from J; bases unmatched to any gene: 9. The CDR3 consists of 18 residues. CDR1 is LGHNA, CDR2 YSLEER, per germline. CDR3 sequence (DNA): TGCGCCAGCAGCCAAGCCCCGCCCGGGACAGGGGGCGATTCACCCCTCCACTTT. It encodes CASSQAPPGTGGDSPLHF.

The gene calls are TRBV5-1 and TRBJ2-2; perhaps TRBD1 as D (6 bases). This CDR3 spans 16 amino acids. Germline assignment: CDR1 SGHRS and CDR2 YFSETQ. The V and J ends lost 4 bases and 1 base respectively, with 14 bases between them. CDR3 protein: CASSPGVGGNTGELFF. The CDR3 DNA sequence: TGCGCCAGCAGCCCTGGGGTAGGGGGGAACACCGGGGAGCTGTTTTTT.

This rearrangement joins TRBV3-1 (or the pseudogene TRBV3-2) to TRBJ2-7; D unclear. This CDR3 is 16 amino acids long. Germline V CDR1 and CDR2: LGHDT, YNNKEL (reference sequence). Trimming stripped 2 bases from V and 1 base from J, with 15 bases between. The CDR3 loop reads CASSQYSGARSYEQYF. In DNA, the CDR3 is TGTGCCAGCAGCCAATACTCCGGAGCGCGATCCTACGAGCAGTACTTC.

The chain links TRBV5-4 to TRBJ2-7; TRBD2 aligns across 11 bases. Germline lookup yields CDR1 SGHNT and CDR2 YYREEE (reference sequence). The V gene end was trimmed by 0 bases and the J gene end by 2 bases; junction bases not matched to a gene: 7. This CDR3 comprises 17 residues. The CDR3 DNA follows: TGTGCCAGCAGCTTGGGGCCTAGCGGGAGGCGCACCTACGAGCAGTACTTC. Translating it yields CASSLGPSGRRTYEQYF.

This chain joins TRBV7-6 and TRBJ1-2, with 7 bases lining up with TRBD1. Germline CDR1 reads SGHVS; CDR2 reads FNYEAQ. J was trimmed by 7 bases and V by 2 bases; bases with no gene match: 1. The CDR3 covers 12 residues. The CDR3 DNA follows: TGTGCCAGCAGCTTATACAGGGGTGGCTACACCTTC. It codes for CASSLYRGGYTF. Complete variable domain (other parts from reference TRBV7-6 and TRBJ1-2): GAGVSQSPRYKVTKRGQDVALRCDPISGHVSLYWYRQALGQGPEFLTYFNYEAQQDKSGLPNDRFSAERPEGSISTLTIQRTEQRDSAMYRCASSLYRGGYTFGSGTRLTVV.

The chain has TRBV5-1 and TRBJ1-3; a possible D gene is TRBD1 (6 bases). V was clipped by 5 bases and J by 0 bases, with 9 bases between them. Germline CDR1 SGHRS, CDR2 YFSETQ. This CDR3 contains 14 residues. Here the CDR3 reads CASRTGSSGNTIYF. The DNA of the CDR3 is TGCGCCAGCAGAACAGGGAGCTCTGGAAACACCATATATTTT. Variable domain in full (rest from reference TRBV5-1 and TRBJ1-3): KAGVTQTPRYLIKTRGQQVTLSCSPISGHRSVSWYQQTPGQGLQFLFEYFSETQRNKGNFPGRFSGRQFSNSRSEMNVSTLELGDSALYLCASRTGSSGNTIYFGEGSWLTVV.

The V gene is TRBV5-1, the J gene TRBJ2-7; 8 positions agree with TRBD1. This CDR3 comprises 13 residues. V lost 2 bases, J lost 7 bases, and 5 bases stayed unmatched. Looked up from germline, CDR1 is SGHRS and CDR2 is YFSETQ. Here the CDR3 reads CASSFGQGGEQYF. DNA for the CDR3: TGCGCCAGCAGCTTTGGACAGGGAGGAGAGCAGTACTTC.

This chain joins TRBV5-4 and TRBJ1-2; no clear D gene. Germline lookup yields CDR1 SGHNT and CDR2 YYREEE (reference sequence). CDR3 length equals 13 residues. The V end lost 4 bases, the J end lost 5 bases, and 12 bases lay between the germline ends. The CDR3 DNA reads TGTGCCAGCAGCCATCCGGATCGATATGGCTACACCTTC. Encoded protein: CASSHPDRYGYTF.

J is TRBJ1-4 and V is TRBV11-3; no clear D. The germline CDR1 and CDR2 sequences are SGHNT and YENEEA. Between the trimmed V and J ends, which lost 5 bases and 7 bases, there was a span of 8 bases. This CDR3 region has 12 residues. The CDR3 here is CASSPSGEKLFF. Written as DNA, the CDR3 is TGTGCCAGCAGCCCTAGTGGTGAAAAACTGTTTTTT.

V gene TRBV7-6 combines with J gene TRBJ1-6; D is unresolved. V was cut by 6 bases and J by 4 bases, with 10 bases left in between. Germline values: CDR1 SGHVS, CDR2 FNYEAQ. This CDR3 contains 14 residues. CDR3 loop: CASRSALYNSPLHF. The CDR3 nucleotides read TGTGCCAGCAGATCGGCGCTTTATAATTCACCCCTCCACTTT.

The CDR3 reads CASSMGQKNIQYF. CDR3 nucleotide sequence: TGTGCCAGCTCAATGGGACAGAAAAACATTCAGTACTTC. This chain links TRBV18 with TRBJ2-4; 7 positions agree with TRBD1. CDR1 KGHSH and CDR2 LQKENI come from the germline V gene. Trimming cost V 5 bases and J 4 bases; bases outside gene matches: 2. This CDR3 is 13 amino acids long.

The chain employs TRBV19 and TRBJ1-5, with a possible D match to TRBD1 (5 bases). The CDR3 is made up of 14 amino acids. Germline CDR1 LNHDA, CDR2 SQIVND (reference sequence). V was clipped by 6 bases and J by 3 bases, with 12 bases between them. The CDR3: CASRWQGDNQPQHF. The CDR3 DNA sequence: TGTGCCAGTAGATGGCAGGGCGACAATCAGCCCCAGCATTTT.

This chain joins TRBV5-8 and TRBJ1-2; D might be TRBD1 (6 bases). The V gene's germline CDR1 is SGHTS and CDR2 YDEGEE. This CDR3 is built from 14 residues. V lost 2 bases and J 2 bases, leaving 10 bases between the germline ends. CDR3 nucleotides: TGTGCCAGCAGCTTCGGGGGGGCAAACTATGGCTACACCTTC. This codes for CASSFGGANYGYTF.

This clone was observed a handful of times. V gene TRBV7-6 combines with J gene TRBJ2-1; D is unresolved. The CDR3 is 15 residues long. In germline, CDR1 is SGHVS, CDR2 FNYEAQ. V lost 2 bases and J lost 4, with 12 bases in between. CDR3 amino acids: CASSLNPDGYNEQFF. The DNA for the CDR3 is TGTGCCAGCAGCTTAAACCCGGACGGATACAATGAGCAGTTCTTC.

The chain combines TRBV4-1 with TRBJ1-2; D remains unclear. CDR1 is MGHRA and CDR2 is YSYEKL in the germline V gene. This CDR3 is built from 12 residues. V gave up 0 bases and J gave up 8 bases, with 7 bases separating them. The CDR3 bases are TGCGCCAGCAGCCAAGATGTGGGGGGCTACACCTTC. Translated: CASSQDVGGYTF.

The V call is TRBV13, the J call TRBJ2-7; 7 nucleotides agree with TRBD2. The junction had 8 bases not matched to a gene; V was cut back by 2 bases and J by 7 bases. Germline V gives CDR1 PRHDT, CDR2 FYEKMQ (reference sequence). The CDR3 consists of 14 residues. The CDR3 protein is CASSLYLERGEQYF. The CDR3 DNA follows: TGTGCCAGCAGCTTATATCTAGAGCGGGGAGAGCAGTACTTC.

There are a few counts of this clone. The chain has TRBV20-1 and TRBJ2-1; D gene uncertain. Germline V gene lookup returns CDR1 DFQATT and CDR2 SNEGSKA (reference sequence). V dropped 2 bases and J dropped 8 bases, with 7 bases sitting between them. This CDR3 is built from 11 residues. This CDR3 reads CSARTVYEQFF. The CDR3 DNA follows: TGCAGTGCTAGAACGGTGTATGAGCAGTTCTTC.

The rearrangement joins TRBV24-1 to TRBJ2-1, with TRBD1 matching over 8 bases. The CDR3 is 12 residues long. Germline assignment: CDR1 KGHDR and CDR2 SFDVKD. V shed 7 bases, J shed 12 bases, and the junction held 7 bases outside the gene matches. The CDR3 coding sequence is TGTGCCACCAGGGGACAGGAATATGCGCAGTTCTTC. It specifies CATRGQEYAQFF.

This clone was observed once. The rearrangement joins TRBV30 to TRBJ1-1; possibly TRBD1 for D (6 bases). This CDR3 has 16 amino acids. Germline V gene lookup returns CDR1 GTSNPN and CDR2 SVGIG (reference sequence). V shed 1 base and J shed 1 base, with 16 bases lying between them. DNA of the CDR3: TGTGCCTGGAGTGGGGGGGGGCGAGGGAAGAACACTGAAGCTTTCTTT. Translated: CAWSGGGRGKNTEAFF.